One sample yielded the 10 T cell receptor beta chains listed below, sequenced in a study of shared clonotypes between healthy human individuals. Libraries were prepared by immunoSEQ multiplex PCR; TCRdb keeps only in-frame clonotypes and omits some of them. Here the sample spans a few million clones, about nine tenths being singletons. The sample taken for sequencing was naive CD4+ T cells from PBMCs. The subset here: CD45RA+ positively selected. The receptor source for this set is a man aged 18 to 29 in good health. Some clones in this sample may be carry-over from other donors' samples.

Worth noting for this clone: This same CDR3 is encoded by further DNA sequences in the sample. The chain carries TRBV5-1 and TRBJ1-3, with D possibly being TRBD1 (5 bases). The germline V gene encodes CDR1 SGHRS and CDR2 YFSETQ. The CDR3 covers 15 residues. The ends were cut back, 0 bases at V and 4 bases at J, with 11 bases in the middle. This chain's CDR3 is CASSLAGGSGNTIYF. Written as DNA, the CDR3 is TGCGCCAGCAGCTTGGCGGGGGGATCAGGAAACACCATATATTTT.

The J gene is TRBJ2-7, the V gene TRBV27, with D perhaps matching TRBD1 or TRBD2 (5 bases each). This CDR3 comprises 14 residues. With 6 bases removed from V and 3 bases from J, the gap between germline ends came to 15 bases. Germline V gene data show CDR1 as MNHEY and CDR2 as SMNVEV (reference sequence). CDR3 residues: CASRDTGPNYEQYF. The CDR3 region has the DNA TGTGCCAGCAGGGACACGGGACCAAACTACGAGCAGTACTTC.

V gene TRBV28 combines with J gene TRBJ1-1; D uncertain. The CDR3 contains 15 residues. Looked up from germline, CDR1 is MDHEN and CDR2 is SYDVKM. Between the trimmed V and J ends, which lost 5 bases and 4 bases, there was a span of 17 bases. This CDR3 reads CASSSAELVSTEAFF. Written as DNA, the CDR3 is TGTGCCAGCAGTAGTGCCGAGCTTGTCAGCACTGAAGCTTTCTTT.

This chain links TRBV29-1 with TRBJ1-2, with 9 bases aligning to TRBD1. The CDR3 contains 15 residues. Germline values: CDR1 SQVTM, CDR2 ANQGSEA. The CDR3 protein is CSADGTGTVNYGYTF. The CDR3, as DNA: TGCAGTGCCGACGGGACAGGGACCGTTAACTATGGCTACACCTTC.

The chain joins TRBV28 to TRBJ1-2; 7 nucleotides match TRBD1. Germline V gene lookup returns CDR1 MDHEN and CDR2 SYDVKM. The CDR3 length is 15 residues. With 6 bases clipped from V and 11 bases from J, the junction kept 18 bases outside the gene matches. The CDR3 DNA reads TGTGCCAGCAGCCACGAAACAGGGGCCCCGTTGAGATACACCTTC. It specifies CASSHETGAPLRYTF.

The J gene is TRBJ2-2, the V gene TRBV10-1, with D unclear. Deletions cut 3 bases from V and 4 bases from J, with 6 bases between. The germline gives CDR1 WNHNN, CDR2 SYGVQD (reference sequence). The CDR3 sequence is 13 residues long. This CDR3 is CASSERVTGELFF. CDR3 in DNA: TGCGCCAGCAGTGAACGAGTCACCGGGGAGCTGTTTTTT.

J is TRBJ2-5 and V is TRBV5-1; the match to TRBD2 covers 8 bases. The CDR3 runs 17 residues. Germline-derived CDR1 and CDR2 are SGHRS and YFSETQ. Germline trimming cut 4 bases from V and 1 base from J; bases unmatched to any gene: 12. CDR3 loop: CASSRFGAGVSQETQYF. Here the CDR3 DNA reads TGCGCCAGCAGCCGTTTTGGAGCGGGAGTCAGCCAAGAGACCCAGTACTTC.

This clone appeared once. The V gene is TRBV18, the J gene TRBJ1-1; weak D call: TRBD1 (5 bases). The CDR3 runs 19 residues. V was trimmed by 1 base and J by 5 bases, leaving 26 bases between them. The germline V gene has CDR1 KGHSH and CDR2 LQKENI. The CDR3 coding sequence is TGTGCCAGCTCACCACGGCAGCGTCGGGTCGGCGGACGGGGGACTGAAGCTTTCTTT. Protein: CASSPRQRRVGGRGTEAFF.

The rearrangement links TRBV6-1 to TRBJ1-1; tentatively, D is TRBD1 (5 bases). Germline loops: CDR1 MNHNS, CDR2 SASEGT. The germline V and J ends were trimmed by 4 bases and 7 bases, with 19 bases remaining between them. The length of the CDR3 is 15 residues. The DNA for the CDR3 is TGTGCCAGCAGTGCCTCGGGGGGGAGGCGACATGAAGCTTTCTTT. It codes for CASSASGGRRHEAFF.

The genes are TRBV19 and TRBJ1-1, with TRBD1 matching over 7 bases. This CDR3 contains 13 residues. Per the germline V gene, CDR1 is LNHDA and CDR2 is SQIVND (reference sequence). V dropped 9 bases and J dropped 0; count of bases not matched to a gene: 4. DNA for the CDR3: TGTGCCAGCCAAGACAGGGTGAACACTGAAGCTTTCTTT. Translation: CASQDRVNTEAFF.